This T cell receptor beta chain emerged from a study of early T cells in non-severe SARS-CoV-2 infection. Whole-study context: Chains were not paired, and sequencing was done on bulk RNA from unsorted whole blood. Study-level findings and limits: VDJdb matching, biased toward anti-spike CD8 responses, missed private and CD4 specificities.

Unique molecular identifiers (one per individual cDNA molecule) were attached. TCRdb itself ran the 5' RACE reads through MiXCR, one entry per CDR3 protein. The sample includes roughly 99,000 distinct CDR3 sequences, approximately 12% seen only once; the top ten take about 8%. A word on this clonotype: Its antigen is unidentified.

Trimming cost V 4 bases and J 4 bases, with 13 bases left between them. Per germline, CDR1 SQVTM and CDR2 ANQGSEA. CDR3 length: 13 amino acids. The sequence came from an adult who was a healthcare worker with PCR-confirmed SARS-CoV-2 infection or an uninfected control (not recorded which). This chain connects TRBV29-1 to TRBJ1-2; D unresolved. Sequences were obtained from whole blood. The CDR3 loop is CSVAVGYSYGYTF. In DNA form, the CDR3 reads TGCAGCGTTGCTGTAGGGTATTCCTATGGCTACACCTTC.